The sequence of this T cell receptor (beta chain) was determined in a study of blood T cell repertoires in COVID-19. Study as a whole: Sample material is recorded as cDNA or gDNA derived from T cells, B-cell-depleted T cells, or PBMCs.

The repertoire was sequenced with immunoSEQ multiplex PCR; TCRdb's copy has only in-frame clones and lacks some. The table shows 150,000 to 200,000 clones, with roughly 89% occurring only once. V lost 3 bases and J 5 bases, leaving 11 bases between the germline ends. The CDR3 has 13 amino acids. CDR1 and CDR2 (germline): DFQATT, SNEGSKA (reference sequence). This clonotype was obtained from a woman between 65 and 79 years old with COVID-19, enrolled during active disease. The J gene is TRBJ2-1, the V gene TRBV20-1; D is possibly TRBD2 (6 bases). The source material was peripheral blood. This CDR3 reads CSASIPGDNEQFF. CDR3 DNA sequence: TGCAGTGCTAGTATCCCGGGAGACAATGAGCAGTTCTTC.